The T cell receptor (beta chain) described here comes from a study of cytomegalovirus exposure and HLA in healthy donors (TCRdb year 2017). About the full investigation: According to a later analysis, one platform produced both the roughly 110 validation repertoires and the 730 or so repertoires of the first cohort. A separate validation cohort of roughly 120 different subjects was used in addition to the roughly 700-subject first cohort. The aim of the study was to test whether cataloging public T cell receptors could identify signatures of past pathogen exposure. The study combined high-throughput TCR immunosequencing, statistical association of individual TCRs with disease status, and machine learning to predict cytomegalovirus infection status. Overall results and qualifications from the work: A later analysis had no HLA typing for the validation cohort, so co-occurrence there was scored across all 110 or so repertoires. It was suggested by the authors that the approach could potentially be generalized to other disease states and immunological phenotypes. The classifier was reported to diagnose cytomegalovirus status with high specificity and sensitivity in both the original and validation cohorts. Across donors, most TCR sequences were observed very rarely, whereas some public TCRs were present in many individuals. In vitro tests confirmed that a few of the cytomegalovirus-associated TCR beta chains recognize cytomegalovirus antigens. Of the cluster scores, around 95% were above 0 in a later analysis, which found that TCRs clustered in the first cohort also tended to co-occur in the 110 or so validation repertoires. In the study, 150 to 200 TCR beta chains were listed as associated with cytomegalovirus.

Library prep was done by the immunoSEQ multiplex PCR assay. In the original analysis: A statistical classification framework was built for diagnosing cytomegalovirus status from the catalog of TCR beta chain sequences. TCRdb retrieved this table from immuneACCESS and kept in-frame rearrangements only. Not all clones are present; in checked studies, unresolved V genes account for under half, and no reason is known for the remainder. That table is the source of V, J and clone size, and D and trimming were worked out from the DNA. Across this sample there are around 150,000 clones, with almost 85% seen only once. 30% of the sample goes to the ten largest clones. In this sample, this clone turned up once. No cognate antigen has been identified for it. There are no base qualities to consult, and no much larger clone falls within one base. Separate from the roughly 700-subject first cohort, the validation cohort of more than 90 subjects was the group to which the donors belonged.

The germline V gene (reference sequence) supplies CDR1 SEHNR and CDR2 FQNEAQ. From its cysteine to its phenylalanine, the CDR3 spans 15 amino acids. Only CDR3 DNA is held: 45 bases, read in frame from base 1. V loses 3 bases at its end and J loses 0 bases; junction bases beyond the gene matches: 2. Sequencing used PBMCs. The sequence was obtained from a man aged 25 to 40 in good health and CMV-seropositive. The V gene is TRBV7-9 and the J gene is TRBJ1-5; TRBD1 lines up with 7 middle nucleotides. The DNA is TGTGCCAGCAGCTTCTACAGGGGTAGCAATCAGCCCCAGCATTTT. This gives the protein CASSFYRGSNQPQHF. The CDR3, completed at both ends by the reference TRBV7-9 and TRBJ1-5 genes, gives the full variable domain DTGVSQNPRHKITKRGQNVTFRCDPISEHNRLYWYRQTLGQGPEFLTYFQNEAQLEKSRLLSDRFSAERPKGSFSTLEIQRTEQGDSAMYLCASSFYRGSNQPQHFGDGTRLSIL.